The 31 T cell receptor beta chains in this list originate from one sample, sequenced in a study of blood T cell repertoires in COVID-19. The assay was immunoSEQ multiplex PCR, and TCRdb's table has in-frame clones only and misses some. The table has 85,000 to 130,000 clones, 87% seen once. The sample comprised peripheral blood. The receptors come from a man aged 45-65 years with acute or convalescent COVID-19.

V usage is TRBV9 and J usage is TRBJ2-1; D is perhaps TRBD1 (6 bases). The CDR3 covers 17 residues. Between the trimmed V and J ends, which lost 0 bases and 7 bases, there was a span of 20 bases. The germline V gene encodes CDR1 SGDLS and CDR2 YYNGEE. The CDR3 sequence is CASSVGDWAGARNEQFF. The CDR3, as DNA: TGTGCCAGCAGCGTAGGTGACTGGGCAGGGGCCCGGAATGAGCAGTTCTTC.

This clone was seen a single time. This chain links TRBV12-3 or TRBV12-4 with TRBJ1-1, with D hard to call. Trimming took 2 bases from V and 7 from J, leaving 8 bases between them. CDR3 size: 12 residues. The CDR3 loop reads CASSLTRLEAFF. DNA for the CDR3: TGTGCCAGCAGTTTAACTCGCCTTGAAGCTTTCTTT.

As DNA, the CDR3 is TGTGCCTGGAGTCTGGAGGGCAATCAGCCCCAGCATTTT. Encoded protein: CAWSLEGNQPQHF. The chain joins TRBV30 to TRBJ1-5, with D hard to call. V lost 2 bases to trimming and J lost 2 bases, with 7 bases between them. The CDR3 sequence is 13 residues long. Germline values: CDR1 GTSNPN, CDR2 SVGIG (reference sequence).

V gene TRBV3-1 (or the pseudogene TRBV3-2) combines with J gene TRBJ2-1, with TRBD1 as a possible D gene (5 bases). The V and J ends lost 0 bases and 2 bases respectively, with 8 bases between them. There are 15 residues in the CDR3. The V gene's germline CDR1 is LGHDT and CDR2 YNNKEL (reference sequence). The CDR3 loop reads CASSQDRVTYNEQFF. DNA for the CDR3: TGTGCCAGCAGCCAAGACAGGGTAACCTACAATGAGCAGTTCTTC.

In this sample, this clone turned up a few times. V gene TRBV5-4 combines with J gene TRBJ2-7; 11 nucleotides agree with TRBD2. The V and J ends lost 0 bases and 5 bases, in that order; junction bases with no gene match: 7. The CDR3 is 16 residues long. Germline V CDR1 and CDR2: SGHNT, YYREEE (reference sequence). Here the CDR3 DNA reads TGTGCCAGCAGCTTGGGGCTAGCGGGAGGTTCCCACGAGCAGTACTTC. Translating it yields CASSLGLAGGSHEQYF.

This rearrangement joins TRBV28 to TRBJ1-1, with D unresolved. The V gene's germline CDR1 is MDHEN and CDR2 SYDVKM. The length of the CDR3 is 12 residues. V lost 1 base, J lost 4 bases, and 4 bases lay in between. The CDR3 DNA reads TGTGCCAGCAGTTTATATCGCACTGAAGCTTTCTTT. It translates to CASSLYRTEAFF.

This clone was seen more than once but under ten times. The chain recombines TRBV4-1 with TRBJ1-1, with a possible D match to TRBD1 (5 bases). The V and J ends lost 4 bases and 5 bases respectively, with 17 bases between them. CDR1 is MGHRA, CDR2 YSYEKL, per germline. The CDR3 loop spans 15 amino acids. The CDR3 DNA reads as TGCGCCAGCAGCCCCGGGACGCCTGGGAGGACTGAAGCTTTCTTT. As protein: CASSPGTPGRTEAFF.

This sequence joins TRBV5-5 and TRBJ2-1; D may be TRBD1 (6 bases). CDR3 length: 14 amino acids. V was pared by 3 bases and J by 14 bases, with 21 bases between. In germline, CDR1 is SGHKS, CDR2 YYEKEE (reference sequence). The CDR3 sequence is CASSSRWTDRVEFF. The CDR3 nucleotides read TGTGCCAGCAGCTCACGATGGACAGACCGCGTAGAGTTCTTC.

The chain recombines TRBV30 with TRBJ1-6, with D possibly matching TRBD1 (5 bases). The V and J ends lost 4 bases and 10 bases respectively, with 14 bases between them. Germline V gives CDR1 GTSNPN, CDR2 SVGIG (reference sequence). This CDR3 region has 13 residues. Here the CDR3 reads CAWTGQGGSPLHF. CDR3 nucleotides: TGTGCCTGGACCGGTCAGGGTGGGTCACCCCTCCACTTT.

The chain recombines TRBV7-9 with TRBJ1-2; no definite D call. V was trimmed by 4 bases and J by 2 bases, leaving 11 bases between them. This CDR3 is built from 14 residues. CDR1 is SEHNR and CDR2 is FQNEAQ in the germline V gene (reference sequence). CDR3 sequence reads: CASSSTSGNYGYTF. The CDR3 bases are TGTGCCAGCAGCTCCACATCAGGAAACTATGGCTACACCTTC.

CDR3 residues: CASSPDRGNYGYTF. CDR3 DNA: TGTGCCAGCAGCCCTGACAGGGGCAACTATGGCTACACCTTC. The chain has TRBV5-4 and TRBJ1-2; 8 nucleotides agree with TRBD1. CDR1 is SGHNT and CDR2 is YYREEE in the germline V gene (reference sequence). The CDR3 contains 14 residues. Unmatched junction bases numbered 4, after V lost 4 bases and J lost 2 bases.

This sequence joins TRBV3-1 (or the pseudogene TRBV3-2) and TRBJ2-1; 11 positions agree with TRBD2. CDR3 length equals 17 residues. Germline values: CDR1 LGHDT, CDR2 YNNKEL (reference sequence). J gave up 3 bases and V 4 bases, and 8 bases lay outside the gene matches. CDR3 in DNA: TGTGCCAGCAGCCCGAGACTAGCGGGACTACTCTACAATGAGCAGTTCTTC. Translation: CASSPRLAGLLYNEQFF.

The genes are TRBV3-1 (or the pseudogene TRBV3-2) and TRBJ2-7; D perhaps matches TRBD1 (5 bases). This CDR3 contains 17 residues. Germline values: CDR1 LGHDT, CDR2 YNNKEL (reference sequence). Trimming shortened V by 4 bases and J by 0 bases, and 19 bases separated the two germline ends. The CDR3 region has the DNA TGTGCCAGCAGCCCACCAAGGGCAGGACACCACTCCTACGAGCAGTACTTC. Encoded protein: CASSPPRAGHHSYEQYF.

This clone was seen only once. CDR3 loop: CASSQLAGDNEQFF. CDR3 bases: TGCGCCAGCAGCCAACTAGCGGGCGACAATGAGCAGTTCTTC. V gene TRBV4-1 combines with J gene TRBJ2-1; 8 bases are a match to TRBD2. The V and J ends lost 2 bases and 5 bases, in that order; junction bases with no gene match: 2. Germline V gene sequence: CDR1 MGHRA, CDR2 YSYEKL. This CDR3 has 14 residues.

The rearrangement joins TRBV10-3 to TRBJ2-7; 10 positions agree with TRBD2. Trimming removed 3 bases from V and 5 bases from J; junction bases left unmatched: 19. Germline CDR1 reads ENHRY; CDR2 reads SYGVKD. The CDR3 consists of 19 residues. The CDR3 spells CAISEFDGVSRTSGNEQYF. The CDR3 DNA follows: TGTGCCATCAGTGAATTCGATGGGGTCTCGAGGACTAGCGGAAACGAGCAGTACTTC.

This chain joins TRBV19 and TRBJ2-1; D is undetermined. Germline V gives CDR1 LNHDA, CDR2 SQIVND (reference sequence). CDR3 length: 16 residues. Trimming left V 1 base short and J 0 bases short, with 10 bases between. The CDR3 region has the DNA TGTGCCAGTAGTATAGGAGCGTCGAGCTCCTACAATGAGCAGTTCTTC. Translated, it gives CASSIGASSSYNEQFF.

The DNA of the CDR3 is TGTGCCTGGAGTGCACAGGGCGGTCAGCCCCAGCATTTT. Protein product: CAWSAQGGQPQHF. The rearrangement links TRBV30 to TRBJ1-5, with D possibly TRBD1 on 6 matching bases. This CDR3 is built from 13 residues. Germline CDR1 is GTSNPN and CDR2 is SVGIG (reference sequence). V was shortened by 1 base and J by 6 bases, with 10 bases between the two germline ends.

This clone was counted once. The chain links TRBV6-5 to TRBJ2-2, with 9 bases fitting TRBD2. The CDR3 extends over 16 amino acids. V shed 4 bases, J shed 5 bases, and the junction held 8 bases outside the gene matches. CDR1 and CDR2 (germline): MNHEY, SVGAGI. CDR3 bases: TGTGCCAGCAGTTCCCCAGGCGGGAGGGCTACCGGGGAGCTGTTTTTT. Its translation is CASSSPGGRATGELFF.

V gene TRBV9 combines with J gene TRBJ2-1, with D possibly being TRBD2 (6 bases). Trimming pared 4 bases from V and 0 bases from J, leaving 11 bases between. CDR3 length: 15 amino acids. Germline CDR1 is SGDLS and CDR2 is YYNGEE. The CDR3 DNA is TGTGCCAGCAGCCCCTGGGACTCCTCCTACAATGAGCAGTTCTTC. It translates to CASSPWDSSYNEQFF.

The chain couples TRBV5-1 to TRBJ2-5; 7 bases align to TRBD1. V gave up 8 bases and J gave up 2 bases; unmatched junction bases: 6. This CDR3 spans 13 amino acids. Germline CDR1 SGHRS, CDR2 YFSETQ. The CDR3: CASKRQGQETQYF. CDR3 sequence (DNA): TGCGCCAGTAAGAGACAGGGACAAGAGACCCAGTACTTC.

The chain recombines TRBV19 with TRBJ1-4; 7 positions match TRBD1. Per the germline V gene, CDR1 is LNHDA and CDR2 is SQIVND (reference sequence). The CDR3 totals 12 residues. Unmatched junction bases numbered 3, after V lost 6 bases and J lost 8 bases. The CDR3 reads CASRTGEEKLFF. The CDR3 DNA reads as TGTGCCAGTAGAACAGGGGAGGAAAAACTGTTTTTT.

The chain is built from TRBV15 and TRBJ1-2; 7 nucleotides align to TRBD1. Trimming cost V 0 bases and J 5 bases; bases outside gene matches: 3. CDR3 length equals 14 residues. Per the germline V gene, CDR1 is LNHNV and CDR2 is YYDKDF (reference sequence). CDR3 loop: CATSRDLGQYGYTF. The CDR3 DNA is TGTGCCACCAGCAGAGATTTGGGACAGTATGGCTACACCTTC. Full variable domain (missing parts from reference TRBV15 and TRBJ1-2): DAMVIQNPRYQVTQFGKPVTLSCSQTLNHNVMYWYQQKSSQAPKLLFHYYDKDFNNEADTPDNFQSRRPNTSFCFLDIRSPGLGDTAMYLCATSRDLGQYGYTFGSGTRLTVV.

V gene TRBV24-1 combines with J gene TRBJ2-3, with a tentative D call TRBD2 (5 bases). Trimming took 4 bases from V and 4 from J, leaving 5 bases between them. This CDR3 region has 12 residues. The germline CDR1 and CDR2 sequences are KGHDR and SFDVKD. The chain's CDR3 is CATSERADTQYF. The CDR3 bases are TGTGCCACCAGTGAGAGGGCAGATACGCAGTATTTT.

This sequence joins TRBV4-1 and TRBJ2-7, with a possible D match to TRBD2 (6 bases). The germline V gene has CDR1 MGHRA and CDR2 YSYEKL. V was trimmed by 0 bases and J by 1 base, leaving 16 bases between them. The CDR3 length is 17 residues. As DNA, the CDR3 is TGCGCCAGCAGCCAAGAGGGGTGGTCTAGCGCGTCCTACGAGCAGTACTTC. Amino acids: CASSQEGWSSASYEQYF.

This clone was seen just once. The chain has TRBV5-6 and TRBJ2-1; 12 bases fit TRBD2. With V trimmed by 5 bases and J by 5 bases, 2 bases remained unmatched. CDR1 is SGHDT, CDR2 YYEEEE, per germline. This CDR3 is 14 amino acids long. The CDR3 sequence: CASRGLAGHNEQFF. CDR3 DNA sequence: TGTGCCAGCAGGGGACTAGCGGGCCACAATGAGCAGTTCTTC.

The chain is built from TRBV5-6 and TRBJ2-1; 12 bases align to TRBD2. Per germline, CDR1 SGHDT and CDR2 YYEEEE. V lost 4 bases and J lost 8; bases outside the gene matches: 7. The CDR3 has 15 residues. CDR3 DNA sequence: TGTGCCAGCAGCAAGACTAGCGGGAGAGTATATGAGCAGTTCTTC. Translating it yields CASSKTSGRVYEQFF.

Only one count was recorded for this clone. The chain carries TRBV9 and TRBJ2-3, with 13 bases identical to TRBD2. The CDR3 totals 15 residues. Trimming cost V 2 bases and J 10 bases; bases outside gene matches: 7. Germline lookup yields CDR1 SGDLS and CDR2 YYNGEE. For the CDR3, the DNA is TGTGCCAGCAGCGTCGGGACTAGCGGGACTGGGGCGCAGTATTTT. This codes for CASSVGTSGTGAQYF.

This clone showed up just a few times. The V gene is TRBV11-2, the J gene TRBJ2-1; the D gene is possibly TRBD2 (5 bases). Germline CDR1 SGHAT, CDR2 FQNNGV. CDR3 length: 19 residues. The germline V and J ends were trimmed by 5 bases and 0 bases, with 23 bases remaining between them. The CDR3 spells CASSAALGRGTSSYNEQFF. DNA for the CDR3: TGTGCCAGCAGCGCCGCCCTTGGACGGGGAACGAGCTCCTACAATGAGCAGTTCTTC.

V and J are TRBV7-8 and TRBJ2-7, with D tentatively TRBD2 (5 bases). CDR1 is SGHVS, CDR2 FQNEAQ, per germline. Trimming took off 2 bases at V and 0 bases at J, with 14 bases between the two ends. The CDR3 consists of 16 residues. The CDR3 bases are TGTGCCAGCAGCTTACCAGTAGCGCAGAGCTCCTACGAGCAGTACTTC. Translation: CASSLPVAQSSYEQYF.

This sequence joins TRBV28 and TRBJ1-2; a possible D gene is TRBD1 (5 bases). V lost 3 bases and J lost 8, with 10 bases in between. The CDR3 sequence is 12 residues long. CDR1 and CDR2 (germline): MDHEN, SYDVKM. CDR3 sequence reads: CASSLRQLGYTF. The CDR3 DNA follows: TGTGCCAGCAGTTTGCGACAGCTAGGCTACACCTTC.

The DNA for the CDR3 is TGTGCCAGCAGCTTTCGTAGCGGACCTCGGAATGAGCAGTTCTTC. It specifies CASSFRSGPRNEQFF. The rearrangement links TRBV7-2 to TRBJ2-1; a weak D match, TRBD2 (6 bases). V was pared by 3 bases and J by 7 bases, with 16 bases between. The CDR3 extends over 15 amino acids. Germline V gives CDR1 SGHTA, CDR2 FQGNSA.